The 27 T cell receptor beta chains below all came from one sample that was sequenced in a study of early T cells in non-severe SARS-CoV-2 infection. TCRdb itself ran the 5' RACE reads through MiXCR, one entry per CDR3 protein. The profile shows about 59,000 distinct CDR3 sequences, about an eighth of them singletons. Material for sequencing was whole blood. These TCRs come from an adult who was a healthcare worker with PCR-confirmed SARS-CoV-2 infection or an uninfected control (not recorded which).

The chain employs TRBV7-9 and TRBJ1-4; no definite D call. CDR3 length: 14 residues. Germline lookup yields CDR1 SEHNR and CDR2 FQNEAQ (reference sequence). V dropped 2 bases and J dropped 5 bases, with 9 bases sitting between them. CDR3 protein: CASSLRQQNEKLFF. The CDR3 DNA sequence: TGTGCCAGCAGCTTACGGCAGCAAAATGAAAAACTGTTTTTT.

The chain carries TRBV13 and TRBJ2-1; weak D call: TRBD1 (6 bases). V lost 0 bases, J lost 6 bases, and 9 bases lay in between. Germline CDR1 reads PRHDT; CDR2 reads FYEKMQ (reference sequence). The CDR3 loop spans 14 amino acids. DNA for the CDR3: TGTGCCAGCAGCTTAGGGGGGGCAGTCAATGAGCAGTTCTTC. This gives the protein CASSLGGAVNEQFF.

This clonotype has only a few counts. The chain links TRBV11-2 to TRBJ2-3, with unresolved D. Trimming stripped 5 bases from V and 6 bases from J, with 18 bases between. The CDR3 covers 15 residues. The germline V gene encodes CDR1 SGHAT and CDR2 FQNNGV. The CDR3 here is CASSHRPHWVDTQYF. The CDR3 DNA is TGTGCCAGCAGCCACCGGCCACATTGGGTTGATACGCAGTATTTT.

This clonotype was counted a few times. V gene TRBV4-1 combines with J gene TRBJ2-7; D possibly corresponds to TRBD2 (5 bases). Looked up from germline, CDR1 is MGHRA and CDR2 is YSYEKL. Trimming removed 4 bases at V and 6 bases at J, with 16 bases between. The CDR3 has 14 amino acids. CDR3 region: CASSPAGMGSEQYF. The CDR3 coding sequence is TGCGCCAGCAGCCCAGCCGGGATGGGTTCCGAGCAGTACTTC.

The V call is TRBV20-1, the J call TRBJ2-3, with 10 nucleotides matching TRBD2. In germline, CDR1 is DFQATT, CDR2 SNEGSKA (reference sequence). The J segment lost 3 bases and the V segment lost 6 bases, leaving 9 bases of the junction unmatched. This CDR3 is 15 amino acids long. CDR3 DNA: TGCAGTGCCCGCCGAGCGGGGGGGCCGACAGATACGCAGTATTTT. Protein: CSARRAGGPTDTQYF.

The genes are TRBV12-3 or TRBV12-4 and TRBJ2-1; D could derive from TRBD1 or TRBD2 (5 bases each). V was cut by 6 bases and J by 4 bases, with 10 bases left in between. The length of the CDR3 is 13 residues. CDR3 DNA: TGTGCCAGCAGCTCGGGACGGTACAATGAGCAGTTCTTC. Protein: CASSSGRYNEQFF.

The chain combines TRBV3-1 with TRBJ2-5, with a tentative D call TRBD1 (8 bases). Trimming cost V 1 base and J 4 bases, with 19 bases left between them. This CDR3 has 17 residues. CDR1 and CDR2 from the germline V gene are LGHDT and YNNKEL (reference sequence). The CDR3 nucleotides are TGTGCCAGCAGCCAAGGGACAGGGACTATAGGAAGAGAGACCCAGTACTTC. Its translation: CASSQGTGTIGRETQYF.

This clonotype was observed many times. The rearrangement joins TRBV2 to TRBJ1-6, with 8 bases matching TRBD1. The CDR3 covers 15 residues. The germline CDR1 and CDR2 sequences are SNHLY and FYNNEI. With V trimmed by 6 bases and J by 3 bases, 4 bases remained unmatched. CDR3 protein: CASRTGQVYNSPLHF. CDR3 coding DNA: TGTGCCAGCAGAACGGGACAGGTCTATAATTCACCCCTCCACTTT.

This clonotype was observed at least ten times. V and J are TRBV21-1 and TRBJ2-7; the table's D call of TRBD1 was not tested on the DNA. TRBV21-1 is shown as a pseudogene. The CDR3 length is 14 residues. CDR3 loop: CATVRRQGSYEQYF. CDR3 in DNA: TGTGCCACCGTTCGTCGACAGGGGTCCTACGAGCAGTACTTC.

This clonotype has ten or more counts. The V and J genes are TRBV20-1 and TRBJ2-7; TRBD2 matches 14 bases. Trimming took 1 base from V and 3 from J; bases not matched to a gene: 5. This CDR3 contains 16 residues. Germline CDR1 is DFQATT and CDR2 is SNEGSKA (reference sequence). The CDR3 loop reads CSARAPGLAGDYEQYF. CDR3 bases: TGCAGTGCTAGAGCACCGGGACTAGCGGGGGACTACGAGCAGTACTTC.

About this clonotype: Germline is not matched at one junction end, which may reflect a read error. The J gene is TRBJ2-1, the V gene TRBV7-2, with D possibly matching TRBD2 (5 bases). Germline CDR1 reads SGHTA; CDR2 reads FQGNSA. The CDR3 consists of 16 residues. CDR3 in amino acids: CASSLEGRNLHPPRVF. In DNA form, the CDR3 reads TGTGCCAGCAGCTTAGAGGGCAGAAACCTCCACCCTCCGAGGGTCTTC.

The gene calls are TRBV7-2 and TRBJ2-1; D uncertain. The V end lost 4 bases, the J end lost 6 bases, and 4 bases lay between the germline ends. The CDR3 runs 11 residues. Germline loops: CDR1 SGHTA, CDR2 FQGNSA. CDR3 bases: TGTGCCAGCAGCTGGCGCAATGAGCAGTTCTTC. Translated, it gives CASSWRNEQFF.

This clonotype has more than one count but fewer than ten. The chain joins TRBV11-3 to TRBJ1-1; no definite D call. This CDR3 has 13 residues. The V end was cut by 5 bases, the J end by 4 bases, with 11 bases between. The germline V gene encodes CDR1 SGHNT and CDR2 YENEEA. The CDR3 DNA sequence: TGTGCCAGCAGCGTCAAAGTTAGCACTGAAGCTTTCTTT. Translation gives CASSVKVSTEAFF.

This clonotype showed up just a few times. The DNA of the CDR3 is TGTGCCTGGAGTTTACAGAGAGCTAACTATGGCTACACCTTC. This gives the protein CAWSLQRANYGYTF. The J gene is TRBJ1-2, the V gene TRBV30; no definite D call. Trimming shortened V by 2 bases and J by 0 bases, and 10 bases separated the two germline ends. Germline V gene lookup returns CDR1 GTSNPN and CDR2 SVGIG (reference sequence). CDR3 length: 14 amino acids. Full variable domain (rest looked up from reference TRBV30 and TRBJ1-2): SQTIHQWPATLVQPVGSPLSLECTVEGTSNPNLYWYRQAAGRGLQLLFYSVGIGQISSEVPQNLSASRPQDRQFILSSKKLLLSDSGFYLCAWSLQRANYGYTFGSGTRLTVV.

This clonotype was seen many times. The chain links TRBV11-2 to TRBJ2-7, with D perhaps TRBD1 (5 bases). The CDR3 has 16 residues. The V gene lost 1 base and the J gene lost 3 bases, with 16 bases spanning the gap. CDR1 is SGHAT and CDR2 is FQNNGV in the germline V gene. In nucleotides, the CDR3 is TGTGCCAGCAGCTTAGTAAGACAGTTTAGGTTCTACGAGCAGTACTTC. Its translation is CASSLVRQFRFYEQYF. The full variable domain, completed using reference TRBV11-2 and TRBJ2-7, is EAGVAQSPRYKIIEKRQSVAFWCNPISGHATLYWYQQILGQGPKLLIQFQNNGVVDDSQLPKDRFSAERLKGVDSTLKIQPAKLEDSAVYLCASSLVRQFRFYEQYFGPGTRLTVT.

This clonotype was detected only a few times. The CDR3 DNA reads as TGTGCCAGCCCCAATTTGGGACAGGGTCATCCCTACGAGCAGTACTTC. Protein product: CASPNLGQGHPYEQYF. The V and J genes are TRBV21-1 and TRBJ2-7; the D call in the table, TRBD1, was not verified against the DNA. TRBV21-1 corresponds to a pseudogene. CDR3 length: 16 amino acids.

The rearrangement links TRBV3-1 to TRBJ1-2; 9 bases are a match to TRBD1. Trimming removed 4 bases from V and 4 bases from J; junction bases left unmatched: 10. Germline values: CDR1 LGHDT, CDR2 YNNKEL (reference sequence). The CDR3 runs 16 residues. CDR3 protein: CASSPRGTGRSYGYTF. The CDR3, as DNA: TGTGCCAGCAGCCCCCGGGGGACAGGGCGGTCCTATGGCTACACCTTC.

This clonotype was seen ten or more times. This rearrangement joins TRBV6-5 to TRBJ1-3, with D maybe TRBD1 (5 bases). This CDR3 comprises 17 residues. The germline V gene has CDR1 MNHEY and CDR2 SVGAGI. Trimming removed 4 bases from V and 0 bases from J, with 16 bases in between. CDR3 DNA: TGTGCCAGCAGTTTAGGCTCGCCGGGACTCTCTGGAAACACCATATATTTT. It yields the protein CASSLGSPGLSGNTIYF.

This clonotype has at least ten counts. The chain employs TRBV6-5 and TRBJ1-2; D perhaps matches TRBD1 (6 bases). The germline CDR1 and CDR2 sequences are MNHEY and SVGAGI. Deletions cut 5 bases from V and 8 bases from J, with 18 bases between. The CDR3 runs to 14 residues. The CDR3 DNA reads as TGTGCCAGCAGTCCAACCAGGGGAACTAAGGGCTACACCTTC. Its protein is CASSPTRGTKGYTF.

This clonotype was seen only a few times. The chain combines TRBV19 with TRBJ1-4; D gene unclear. This CDR3 region has 15 residues. Germline V gene sequence: CDR1 LNHDA, CDR2 SQIVND (reference sequence). The ends were cut back, 7 bases at V and 7 bases at J, with 19 bases in the middle. The CDR3 protein is CASTTGVRVVEKLFF. In DNA, the CDR3 is TGTGCCAGTACCACCGGAGTGAGGGTGGTTGAAAAACTGTTTTTT. Based on the CDR3 plus reference TRBV19 and TRBJ1-4, the full variable domain is DGGITQSPKYLFRKEGQNVTLSCEQNLNHDAMYWYRQDPGQGLRLIYYSQIVNDFQKGDIAEGYSVSREKKESFPLTVTSAQKNPTAFYLCASTTGVRVVEKLFFGSGTQLSVL.

This clonotype was seen at least ten times. The CDR3 is CASSQPQTGVENTIYF. The CDR3 DNA reads as TGTGCCAGCAGCCAACCCCAGACAGGGGTTGAAAACACCATATATTTT. V usage is TRBV4-2 and J usage is TRBJ1-3, with 8 nucleotides matching TRBD1. Germline CDR1 LGHNA, CDR2 YNFKEQ. This CDR3 region has 16 residues. The V segment lost 2 bases and the J segment 6 bases; nucleotides outside the gene matches: 9.

This chain links TRBV27 with TRBJ1-1; D is unclear. Germline V gene data show CDR1 as MNHEY and CDR2 as SMNVEV (reference sequence). The length of the CDR3 is 14 residues. V shed 4 bases and J shed 0 bases, with 9 bases lying between them. CDR3 nucleotide sequence: TGTGCCAGCAGTTCGGGGTGGATGAACACTGAAGCTTTCTTT. It encodes CASSSGWMNTEAFF.

The rearrangement uses TRBV2 and TRBJ1-1, with 11 bases that match TRBD1. The CDR3 contains 16 residues. V dropped 4 bases and J dropped 4; count of bases not matched to a gene: 8. Germline CDR1 is SNHLY and CDR2 is FYNNEI. The CDR3 sequence is CASSGRGQGAVTEAFF. CDR3 coding DNA: TGTGCCAGCAGTGGCCGAGGACAGGGGGCAGTCACTGAAGCTTTCTTT.

A few counts support this clonotype. The chain carries TRBV25-1 and TRBJ1-5; 8 nucleotides align to TRBD1. The ends lost 6 bases at V and 0 bases at J; junction bases unmatched: 7. The CDR3 extends over 16 amino acids. In germline, CDR1 is MGHDK, CDR2 SYGVNS. CDR3 region: CASSRQGPDSNQPQHF. In DNA, the CDR3 is TGTGCCAGCAGCAGACAGGGGCCTGATAGCAATCAGCCCCAGCATTTT.

The CDR3: CASSPHAAANTGELFF. Written as DNA, the CDR3 is TGTGCCAGCAGCCCCCACGCAGCCGCGAACACCGGGGAGCTGTTTTTT. The gene calls are TRBV3-1 and TRBJ2-2, with D uncertain. The germline gives CDR1 LGHDT, CDR2 YNNKEL (reference sequence). V was shortened by 4 bases and J by 0 bases, with 12 bases between the two germline ends. CDR3 length equals 16 residues.

V and J are TRBV7-2 and TRBJ2-5, with D perhaps TRBD1 or TRBD2 (6 bases each). The CDR3 is made up of 15 amino acids. CDR1 and CDR2 from the germline V gene are SGHTA and FQGNSA. Trimming took 3 bases from V and 1 from J, leaving 12 bases between them. Written as DNA, the CDR3 is TGTGCCAGCAGCTTTATTCGGGGGCCCCAAGAGACCCAGTACTTC. Residues: CASSFIRGPQETQYF.

The V and J genes are TRBV11-1 and TRBJ2-3, with TRBD1 as a possible D gene (7 bases). V dropped 5 bases and J dropped 9 bases, with 27 bases sitting between them. CDR1 is SGHAT, CDR2 FQDESV, per germline (reference sequence). This CDR3 region has 17 residues. The CDR3 coding sequence is TGTGCCAGCAGCCCTTCTCCGACAGGGTCGGTAGGAGGGACGCAGTATTTT. Protein sequence: CASSPSPTGSVGGTQYF.